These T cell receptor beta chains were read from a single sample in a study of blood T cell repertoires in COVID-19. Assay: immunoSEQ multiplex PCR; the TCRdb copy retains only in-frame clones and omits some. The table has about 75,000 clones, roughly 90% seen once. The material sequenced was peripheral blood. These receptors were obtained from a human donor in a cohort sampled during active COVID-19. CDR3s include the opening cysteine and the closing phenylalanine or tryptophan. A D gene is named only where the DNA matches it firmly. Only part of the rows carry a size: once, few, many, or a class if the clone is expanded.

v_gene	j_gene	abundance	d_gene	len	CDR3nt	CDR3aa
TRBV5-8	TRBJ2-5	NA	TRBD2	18	TGTGCCAGCAGCCGAGGGACTAGCGGGAATTCAGCGGGTGAGACCCAGTACTTC	CASSRGTSGNSAGETQYF
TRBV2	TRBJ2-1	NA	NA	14	TGTGCCAGCAGCCTACAGAGATCCTACAATGAGCAGTTCTTC	CASSLQRSYNEQFF
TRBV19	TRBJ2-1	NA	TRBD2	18	TGTGCCAGTAGCCCTCCCCCGGGGCTAGCGGGAGCAGGCGATGAGCAGTTCTTC	CASSPPPGLAGAGDEQFF
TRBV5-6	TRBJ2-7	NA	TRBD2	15	TGTGCCAGCAGCGAACTAGCGGGAGGTCTCTACGAGCAGTACTTC	CASSELAGGLYEQYF
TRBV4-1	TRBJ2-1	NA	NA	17	TGCGCCAGCAGCCAAGACAAGGGTCGGGGGACCTACAATGAGCAGTTCTTC	CASSQDKGRGTYNEQFF
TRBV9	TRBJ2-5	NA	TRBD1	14	TGTGCCAGCAGCGCTAGGGACAGGGAAGAGACCCAGTACTTC	CASSARDREETQYF
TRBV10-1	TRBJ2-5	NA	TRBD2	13	TGCGCCACATCTAGCGGGGGGCCGGAGACCCAGTACTTC	CATSSGGPETQYF
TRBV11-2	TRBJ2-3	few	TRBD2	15	TGTGCCAGCAGCAGGGCGGGGGGGCCGTTGGATACGCAGTATTTT	CASSRAGGPLDTQYF
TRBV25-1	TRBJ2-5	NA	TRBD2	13	TGTGCCAGCAGTGGGCAGGGAGGGAAGACCCAGTACTTC	CASSGQGGKTQYF
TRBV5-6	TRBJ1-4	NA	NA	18	TGTGCCAGCAGCTTGGGCCCTTCGGGGGGGCGTTGGAATGAAAAACTGTTTTTT	CASSLGPSGGRWNEKLFF
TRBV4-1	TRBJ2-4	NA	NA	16	TGCGCCAGCAGCCAGCCTAACAGGGAGTCTGGGTCCATTCAGTACTTC	CASSQPNRESGSIQYF
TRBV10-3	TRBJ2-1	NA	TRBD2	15	TGTGCCATCAGTGAGTCTGCGGGAGGGTACAATGAGCAGTTCTTC	CAISESAGGYNEQFF
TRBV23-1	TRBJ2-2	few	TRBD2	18	TGCGCCAGCAGTCAATGGATAGCGGGGGTACTTTTCGACGGGGAGCTGTTTTTT	CASSQWIAGVLFDGELFF
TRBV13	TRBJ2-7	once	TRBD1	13	TGTGCCAGCAGCGCGCGGACAGGCTACGAGCAGTACTTC	CASSARTGYEQYF
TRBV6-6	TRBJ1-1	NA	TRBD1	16	TGTGCCAGCAGGTCTCCGGGACAGGGACGATACACTGAAGCTTTCTTT	CASRSPGQGRYTEAFF
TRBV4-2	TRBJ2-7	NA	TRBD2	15	TGTGCCAGCAGCCGGGGCGGGGGGGTCTCCTACGAGCAGTACTTC	CASSRGGGVSYEQYF
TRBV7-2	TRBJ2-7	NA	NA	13	TGTGCCAGCAGCTTAGCGGCCGGGAACGAGCAGTACTTC	CASSLAAGNEQYF
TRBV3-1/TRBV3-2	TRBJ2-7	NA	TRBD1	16	TGTGCCAGCAGCCAAGCCGGAGGGACAGGACGTTATGAGCAGTACTTC	CASSQAGGTGRYEQYF
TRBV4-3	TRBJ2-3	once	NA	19	TGCGCCAGCAGCCAAGATCCCCCACGGGGGATCCGAAGCACAGATACGCAGTATTTT	CASSQDPPRGIRSTDTQYF
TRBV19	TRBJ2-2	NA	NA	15	TGTGCCAGTAGTAAGGATGACAGGCTCACCGGGGAGCTGTTTTTT	CASSKDDRLTGELFF
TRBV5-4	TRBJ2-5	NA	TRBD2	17	TGTGCCAGCAGCGCGGGACTAGCGGGAGGGCCGGAAGAGACCCAGTACTTC	CASSAGLAGGPEETQYF
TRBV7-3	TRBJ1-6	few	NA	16	TGTGCCAGCAGCTTACGCGACAGCTCCTATAATTCACCCCTCCACTTT	CASSLRDSSYNSPLHF
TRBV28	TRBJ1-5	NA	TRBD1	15	TGTGCCAGCAGTACGGGACAGGGTCGCAATCAGCCCCAGCATTTT	CASSTGQGRNQPQHF
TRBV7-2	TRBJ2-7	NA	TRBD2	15	TGTGCCAGCAGCTTACTGGCTAGCGGGGGTCGGGAGCAGTACTTC	CASSLLASGGREQYF
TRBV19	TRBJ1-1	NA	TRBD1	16	TGTGCCAGCAAGGGACAGGCGGCCCCCAAGGCTACTGAAGCTTTCTTT	CASKGQAAPKATEAFF
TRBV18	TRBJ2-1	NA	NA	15	TGTGCCAGCTCGCCCCTAGTAAGCTCCTACAATGAGCAGTTCTTC	CASSPLVSSYNEQFF
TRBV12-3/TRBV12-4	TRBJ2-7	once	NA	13	TGTGCCAGCAGCTTAACGAGGTCCCACGAGCAGTACTTC	CASSLTRSHEQYF
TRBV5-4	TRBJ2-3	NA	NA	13	TGTGCCAGCAGCTTACAGGGTTCAGATACGCAGTATTTT	CASSLQGSDTQYF
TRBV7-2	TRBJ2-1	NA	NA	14	TGTGCCAGCAGATGGGACATCTCATACAATGAGCAGTTCTTC	CASRWDISYNEQFF
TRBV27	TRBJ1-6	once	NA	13	TGTGCCAGCAGTCCCGCGGGTAATTCACCCCTCCACTTT	CASSPAGNSPLHF
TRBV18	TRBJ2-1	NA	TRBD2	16	TGTGCCAGCTCACCCCGGAATCTAGCGGGGGACAATGAGCAGTTCTTC	CASSPRNLAGDNEQFF
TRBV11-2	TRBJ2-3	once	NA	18	TGTGCCAGCAGCTTTAGGGGTGGTCAGACGACTAGCACAGATACGCAGTATTTT	CASSFRGGQTTSTDTQYF
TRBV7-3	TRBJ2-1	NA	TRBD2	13	TGTGCCGGTCAGACTAGCGGGACGGATGAGCAGTTCTTC	CAGQTSGTDEQFF
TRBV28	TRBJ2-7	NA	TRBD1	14	TGTGCCAGCAGTTTTCCCCCCACAGGGGCCGAGCAGTACTTC	CASSFPPTGAEQYF
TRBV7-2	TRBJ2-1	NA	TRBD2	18	TGTGCCAGCAGCTTAGTAGTCGGACTAGCGGAAACTTACAATGAGCAGTTCTTC	CASSLVVGLAETYNEQFF
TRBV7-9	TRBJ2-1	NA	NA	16	TGTGCCAGCAGCTCCACTTTTAGTAGCGGATACAATGAGCAGTTCTTC	CASSSTFSSGYNEQFF
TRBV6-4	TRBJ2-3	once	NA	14	TGTGCCAGCAGCCTGAACGGAGGCACAGATACGCAGTATTTT	CASSLNGGTDTQYF